This T cell receptor (beta chain) originates from a study of Ad26.COV2.S vaccination and SARS-CoV-2 variants. About the study: Into the muscle, Ad26.COV2.S was dosed once or twice, 56 days apart.

The treatment was: around 19 received Ad26.COV2.S at low or high dose, single or two shots; 5 received placebo; per-sample allocation not given. Vaccine and placebo recipients were sampled on day 63 after the first injection. Germline lookup yields CDR1 SNHLY and CDR2 FYNNEI. Trimming left V 6 bases short and J 3 bases short, with 15 bases between. The CDR3 consists of 14 residues. Produced via immunoSEQ multiplex PCR; TCRdb's table is partial and in-frame only. The data hold 250,000 to 300,000 clones, with about 87% observed a single time. The source is a person between 18 and 60 years old who received the Ad26.COV2.S COVID-19 vaccine or a placebo. The chain links TRBV2 to TRBJ2-7; no firm D call. The sample here was peripheral blood, taken in a trial of Ad26.COV2.S vaccine versus placebo. In nucleotides, the CDR3 is TGTGCCAGCAGGCTCGGGCAGCCGCACTACGAGCAGTACTTC. Residues: CASRLGQPHYEQYF.